The text below deals with one TCR beta chain. These data originate in a study of technical replicates of blood from a few donors. The germline gives CDR1 SEHNR, CDR2 FQNEAQ (reference sequence). CDR3 length: 15 amino acids. Trimming removed 4 bases at V and 1 base at J, with 14 bases between. Clones were read by immunoSEQ multiplex PCR, and TCRdb kept only the in-frame ones, dropping some. The sample holds just under 100,000 clones, 95% seen once. This TCR came from a human donor in good health. The specimen sequenced was T cells isolated from PBMCs. The chain employs TRBV7-9 and TRBJ2-7; tentatively, D is TRBD1 (6 bases). The CDR3 DNA is TGTGCCAGCAGCTCATTCGGGGACAAATCCTACGAGCAGTACTTC. Encoded protein: CASSSFGDKSYEQYF.